The 10 T cell receptor beta chains reported below all come from one sample, sequenced in a study of OX40 agonist ivuxolimab in advanced cancers. Some clones are missing from TCRdb's copy, which holds only in-frame ones; the method was immunoSEQ multiplex PCR. Among about 55,000 clones, more than 75% were seen once, and the ten largest hold 10% to 15%. This sample comprised CD4+ or CD8+ T cells sorted from blood, obtained in a trial of the OX40 agonist ivuxolimab. The source of these receptors is an adult with an advanced solid tumor such as melanoma, head and neck, liver or kidney cancer.

There are a few counts of this clone. V is TRBV11-1 and J is TRBJ2-3; D gene ambiguous. V lost 6 bases, J lost 4 bases, and 5 bases lay in between. This CDR3 spans 11 amino acids. CDR1 and CDR2 from the germline V gene are SGHAT and FQDESV (reference sequence). The CDR3 coding sequence is TGTGCCAGCAGGACTTCAGATACGCAGTATTTT. This gives the protein CASRTSDTQYF. The full variable domain, its missing parts supplied by reference TRBV11-1 and TRBJ2-3, is EAEVAQSPRYKITEKSQAVAFWCDPISGHATLYWYRQILGQGPELLVQFQDESVVDDSQLPKDRFSAERLKGVDSTLKIQPAELGDSAMYLCASRTSDTQYFGPGTRLTVL.

This clone came up once. V is TRBV6-5 and J is TRBJ1-6; maybe TRBD1 (5 bases). From germline, CDR1 is MNHEY and CDR2 SVGAGI. Between the trimmed V and J ends, which lost 3 bases and 4 bases, there was a span of 10 bases. The CDR3 runs to 15 residues. The CDR3 region has the DNA TGTGCCAGCAGTTATATTGGGGGTTATAATTCACCCCTCCACTTT. Translating gives CASSYIGGYNSPLHF.

The chain is built from TRBV10-1 and TRBJ1-4, with TRBD1 matching over 7 bases. Trimming took 2 bases from V and 0 from J; bases not matched to a gene: 3. Germline V gene lookup returns CDR1 WNHNN and CDR2 SYGVQD (reference sequence). This CDR3 comprises 16 residues. CDR3 residues: CASSEKTGSTNEKLFF. CDR3 in DNA: TGCGCCAGCAGTGAGAAGACAGGGTCAACTAATGAAAAACTGTTTTTT.

CDR3 residues: CASSIDGSWVSPLHF. DNA of the CDR3: TGTGCCAGTAGTATAGACGGCAGCTGGGTTTCACCCCTCCACTTT. The V gene is TRBV19, the J gene TRBJ1-6, with D unresolved. Trimming shortened V by 0 bases and J by 9 bases, and 12 bases separated the two germline ends. CDR3 length: 15 amino acids. Germline V gene data show CDR1 as LNHDA and CDR2 as SQIVND (reference sequence). The full variable domain, with the rest looked up from reference TRBV19 and TRBJ1-6, is DGGITQSPKYLFRKEGQNVTLSCEQNLNHDAMYWYRQDPGQGLRLIYYSQIVNDFQKGDIAEGYSVSREKKESFPLTVTSAQKNPTAFYLCASSIDGSWVSPLHFGNGTRLTVT.

This chain uses TRBV6-6 with TRBJ1-1; D may be TRBD1 (5 bases). The CDR3 runs 16 residues. CDR1 is MNHNY and CDR2 is SVGAGI in the germline V gene (reference sequence). Trimming pared 4 bases from V and 1 base from J, leaving 16 bases between. Here the CDR3 reads CASSSYAGPQNTEAFF. The CDR3 bases are TGTGCCAGCAGTTCCTACGCAGGGCCCCAGAACACTGAAGCTTTCTTT.

V gene TRBV11-2 combines with J gene TRBJ1-1, with a weak D call TRBD1 (6 bases). This CDR3 comprises 14 residues. Germline CDR1 reads SGHAT; CDR2 reads FQNNGV. V was cut by 0 bases and J by 11 bases, with 16 bases left in between. The CDR3 sequence: CASSLERGGRVAFF. CDR3 bases: TGTGCCAGCAGCTTAGAGAGGGGGGGCCGGGTTGCTTTCTTT.

The chain carries TRBV19 and TRBJ2-7; no reliable D call. Germline V CDR1 and CDR2: LNHDA, SQIVND (reference sequence). Trimming pared 1 base from V and 5 bases from J, leaving 18 bases between. CDR3 length: 16 residues. The CDR3 protein is CASSIGSAGPRDEQYF. CDR3 nucleotide sequence: TGTGCCAGTAGTATAGGAAGCGCCGGGCCCCGGGACGAGCAGTACTTC.

This chain uses TRBV14 with TRBJ2-7; 7 bases fit TRBD1. Losses at the gene ends were 3 bases for V and 4 bases for J; bases not matched to a gene: 3. Germline V gene sequence: CDR1 SGHDN, CDR2 FVKESK. This CDR3 is built from 13 residues. The CDR3 here is CASSQGRGYEQYF. DNA of the CDR3: TGTGCCAGCAGCCAGGGCAGGGGGTACGAGCAGTACTTC.

This chain connects TRBV4-3 to TRBJ2-4; TRBD1 agrees at 9 bases. Trimming cost V 2 bases and J 8 bases; bases outside gene matches: 7. Germline V gives CDR1 LGHNA, CDR2 YSLEER. This CDR3 has 15 residues. The DNA of the CDR3 is TGCGCCAGCAGCCAACAAGGACAGGGGCCAGACATTCAGTACTTC. This gives the protein CASSQQGQGPDIQYF.

The CDR3 DNA follows: TGTGCCAGCAGCCCGGACCTCTGGGGGAACACTGAAGCTTTCTTT. This codes for CASSPDLWGNTEAFF. The gene calls are TRBV7-8 and TRBJ1-1, with unresolved D. Germline CDR1 reads SGHVS; CDR2 reads FQNEAQ. With 5 bases removed from V and 1 base from J, the gap between germline ends came to 14 bases. The CDR3 extends over 15 amino acids.